Each of the 3 T cell receptor beta chains below was sequenced from the same sample in a study of blood T cell repertoires in COVID-19. TCRdb's copy holds only in-frame clones and misses some; the assay was immunoSEQ multiplex PCR. The sample has 99,000 or so clones, around 90% seen once; the top ten hold around 2.1%. Material for sequencing was peripheral blood. Source of these receptors: a man aged 45-65 years with COVID-19, enrolled during active disease.

The chain couples TRBV7-9 to TRBJ2-3; 9 bases map to TRBD2. The V gene end was trimmed by 5 bases and the J gene end by 1 base; junction bases not matched to a gene: 4. Per the germline V gene, CDR1 is SEHNR and CDR2 is FQNEAQ (reference sequence). CDR3 length equals 15 residues. The CDR3: CASSTIAGGTDTQYF. CDR3 nucleotide sequence: TGTGCCAGCAGCACCATAGCGGGGGGCACAGATACGCAGTATTTT.

The CDR3 nucleotides read TGTGCCAGCAGCCTCCGAGGGTACTATGGCTACACCTTC. Translating it yields CASSLRGYYGYTF. This chain connects TRBV28 to TRBJ1-2; no clear D gene. The germline V gene has CDR1 MDHEN and CDR2 SYDVKM. The CDR3 length is 13 residues. V dropped 6 bases and J dropped 3 bases, with 11 bases sitting between them.

The chain is built from TRBV27 and TRBJ1-4; TRBD1 aligns across 7 bases. With V trimmed by 3 bases and J by 0 bases, 7 bases remained unmatched. CDR1 and CDR2 from the germline V gene are MNHEY and SMNVEV (reference sequence). The CDR3 contains 17 residues. The CDR3 reads CASSFSGTAATNEKLFF. Here the CDR3 DNA reads TGTGCCAGCAGTTTCTCCGGGACAGCTGCAACTAATGAAAAACTGTTTTTT.